This T cell receptor (beta chain) emerged from a study of T-cell memory formation after mild COVID-19. The study's findings and limits: Some responding clones appeared in pre-infection memory, suggesting cross-reactive memory joined. Unconfirmed was the SARS-CoV-2 specificity of second-wave clones that peaked on day 37. Clones contracting day 15 to 85 were balanced CD4/CD8; later expanders leaned CD4+.

Details on this clonotype: Its antigen is unknown.

The germline V gene encodes CDR1 SGHKS and CDR2 YYEKEE (reference sequence). V was shortened by 4 bases and J by 2 bases, with 22 bases between the two germline ends. This CDR3 is 17 amino acids long. Constant-segment primers were used for 5'RACE, and the resulting TCR alpha and TCR beta cDNA libraries carried sample barcodes and UMIs. TCRdb itself ran the 5' RACE reads through MiXCR, one entry per CDR3 protein. The sample lists about 110,000 distinct CDR3 sequences, about 17% occurring once. The origin of this receptor is an adult woman who had mild COVID-19 (a few samples of this study predate the infection). Cell type and time point are not known. The chain employs TRBV5-5 and TRBJ2-7; perhaps TRBD1 as D (5 bases). Sequenced: PBMCs or a T cell subset sorted from them (not recorded which). Written as DNA, the CDR3 is TGTGCCAGCAGCCCAATGTGGACAAGGATTTACCCCTACGAGCAGTACTTC. Encoded protein: CASSPMWTRIYPYEQYF.